A single sample is the source of the 2 T cell receptor beta chains below, sequenced in a study of patients and donors after allogeneic stem cell transplantation. TCRdb independently ran MiXCR on the RT-PCR reads; one entry per CDR3 protein. The sample lists about a million distinct CDR3 sequences, approximately 18% occurring once. The specimen was blood, either unsorted or a sorted T cell fraction (not recorded which). Receptors were obtained from a human donor who was either an allogeneic HSCT recipient or a stem cell or donor lymphocyte infusion donor (not recorded which). It is not recorded whose cells these are; they may come from a transplant donor.

The table lists this clonotype with a few counts. The V gene is TRBV5-1, the J gene TRBJ2-1, with 7 positions matching TRBD1. The CDR3 is made up of 15 amino acids. The V segment lost 1 base and the J segment 3 bases; nucleotides outside the gene matches: 4. The germline V gene encodes CDR1 SGHRS and CDR2 YFSETQ. CDR3 protein: CASSLRGLFYNEQFF. CDR3 nucleotide sequence: TGCGCCAGCAGCTTGAGGGGGCTGTTCTACAATGAGCAGTTCTTC.

This clonotype was picked up a small number of times. The V and J genes are TRBV10-3 and TRBJ1-2; 7 bases align to TRBD1. V was pared by 0 bases and J by 2 bases, with 3 bases of the junction left unmatched. The CDR3 extends over 15 amino acids. The germline V gene encodes CDR1 ENHRY and CDR2 SYGVKD. As DNA, the CDR3 is TGTGCCATCAGTGAGTCCCAGGGGGGAAACTATGGCTACACCTTC. The encoded protein is CAISESQGGNYGYTF.